The 26 T cell receptor beta chains below all came from one sample that was sequenced in a study of T cell clonality in common variable immunodeficiency. The study, taken as a whole, reports: Common variable immunodeficiency TCR beta sequences reportedly had fewer deletions and N-nucleotide insertions.

These TCRs' antigens remain unknown. Clones were sequenced by immunoSEQ multiplex PCR, and TCRdb holds only the in-frame ones, with some missing. The data show about 23,000 clones, with none appearing a single time. Sequencing used peripheral blood mononuclear cells. The receptors originated from a human donor with common variable immunodeficiency.

On this clone itself: Read data end 3 residues before the CDR3 end; the end is taken from the germline J gene. The chain links TRBV7-3 to TRBJ1-2; TRBD1 matches 7 bases. The CDR3 extends over 13 amino acids. In germline, CDR1 is SGHTA, CDR2 FQGTGA. The V and J ends lost 5 bases and 4 bases, in that order; junction bases with no gene match: 4. The DNA read from the CDR3 is TGTGCCAGCAGCCAGGGGGACAGCTATGGC. As protein: CASSQGDSYG. The complete CDR3 sequence is CASSQGDSYGYTF.

This clone appeared a few times. The read terminates 3 residues before the CDR3 end, so the remaining end is supplied by the germline J gene. The chain uses TRBV7-6 and TRBJ1-3; 7 bases are shared with TRBD1. Per germline, CDR1 SGHVS and CDR2 FNYEAQ. V trimming: 4 bases; J trimming: 2 bases; junction bases outside the gene matches: 5. The CDR3 is 15 residues long. The sequenced part of the CDR3 DNA is TGTGCCAGCAGCTCCTTCCAGGGGGCTGGAAACACC. Its translation: CASSSFQGAGNT. The CDR3 in its entirety is CASSSFQGAGNTIYF.

With respect to this clone: The read ends 3 residues shy of where the CDR3 ends; the end is completed using the germline J gene. Other DNA sequences in the sample encode the same CDR3. This chain links TRBV18 with TRBJ1-2, with D possibly matching TRBD1 (5 bases). CDR3 size: 13 residues. Germline V gene sequence: CDR1 KGHSH, CDR2 LQKENI. The V end lost 3 bases, the J end lost 6 bases, and 11 bases lay between the germline ends. The CDR3: CASSPLGGDGYTF. CDR3 DNA, as far as it was read: TGTGCCAGCTCACCGCTCGGAGGGGATGGC.

This clone was detected only a few times. The CDR3 end falls 3 residues outside the read, so it is completed with the germline J gene. V and J are TRBV2 and TRBJ1-4, with 7 nucleotides matching TRBD1. V lost 7 bases and J lost 0; bases outside the gene matches: 8. This CDR3 spans 16 amino acids. Germline assignment: CDR1 SNHLY and CDR2 FYNNEI. This chain's CDR3 is CASKYRGIATNEKLFF. CDR3 DNA (partial): TGTGCCAGCAAGTACAGGGGAATTGCAACTAATGAAAAA.

There are many counts of this clone. The DNA ends 3 residues before the CDR3 does, and the rest of the CDR3 is filled in from the germline J gene. The chain is built from TRBV13 and TRBJ2-7, with a possible D match to TRBD2 (6 bases). V lost 5 bases and J 0 bases, leaving 14 bases between the germline ends. CDR3 length: 15 amino acids. Germline V lookup: CDR1 PRHDT, CDR2 FYEKMQ (reference sequence). This CDR3 reads CASSPGLGSSYEQYF. The DNA read from the CDR3 is TGTGCCAGCAGCCCGGGACTGGGGAGCTCCTACGAG. The whole variable domain, filled in from reference TRBV13 and TRBJ2-7, reads AAGVIQSPRHLIKEKRETATLKCYPIPRHDTVYWYQQGPGQDPQFLISFYEKMQSDKGSIPDRFSAQQFSDYHSELNMSSLELGDSALYFCASSPGLGSSYEQYFGPGTRLTVT.

This clone was counted between two and nine times. Coverage ceases 3 residues before the CDR3 finishes, and the germline J gene fills in the end. V is TRBV7-9 and J is TRBJ2-5; 10 bases match TRBD2. CDR1 is SEHNR and CDR2 is FQNEAQ in the germline V gene (reference sequence). With V trimmed by 8 bases and J by 5 bases, 8 bases remained unmatched. The CDR3 loop spans 14 amino acids. This chain's CDR3 is CASLLAGVRETQYF. The part of the CDR3 DNA that was read is TGTGCCAGCCTTCTAGCGGGAGTCAGGGAGACC.

This clone was seen a few times. Read coverage stops 3 residues before the CDR3 terminus; the germline J gene supplies the remainder. V gene TRBV30 combines with J gene TRBJ1-5, with no clear D. V was clipped by 2 bases and J by 0 bases, with 5 bases between them. This CDR3 comprises 13 residues. Germline CDR1 is GTSNPN and CDR2 is SVGIG (reference sequence). This CDR3 is CAWSYNSNQPQHF. Incomplete CDR3 DNA: TGTGCCTGGAGTTACAATAGCAATCAGCCC. The complete variable domain, with remaining parts taken from reference TRBV30 and TRBJ1-5, reads SQTIHQWPATLVQPVGSPLSLECTVEGTSNPNLYWYRQAAGRGLQLLFYSVGIGQISSEVPQNLSASRPQDRQFILSSKKLLLSDSGFYLCAWSYNSNQPQHFGDGTRLSIL.

This clone turned up a few times. Read sequence stops 3 residues before the CDR3 end, and the germline J gene provides the missing end. This chain uses TRBV18 with TRBJ2-1; a possible D gene is TRBD1 (5 bases). The CDR3 spans 14 residues. V lost 1 base, J lost 4 bases, and 8 bases lay in between. Germline V CDR1 and CDR2: KGHSH, LQKENI. Here the CDR3 reads CASSPQGPYNEQFF. The sequenced CDR3 bases are TGTGCCAGCTCACCACAGGGGCCGTACAATGAG.

The sample holds many counts of this clone. The CDR3 end lies 3 residues beyond the end of the read and is filled in from the germline J gene. The rearrangement joins TRBV19 to TRBJ2-1; 8 bases are shared with TRBD2. There are 17 residues in the CDR3. J gave up 0 bases and V 5 bases, and 9 bases lay outside the gene matches. CDR1 and CDR2 from the germline V gene are LNHDA and SQIVND (reference sequence). CDR3 bases read: TGTGCCAGTAGTTTGATTAGCGGGATTAGCTCCTACAATGAG. The encoded protein is CASSLISGISSYNE. The full CDR3 sequence reads CASSLISGISSYNEQFF.

For this clone: The DNA ends 3 residues before the CDR3 does, and the rest of the CDR3 is filled in from the germline J gene. The chain joins TRBV5-6 to TRBJ2-3, with TRBD1 identical over 9 bases. Germline CDR1 is SGHDT and CDR2 is YYEEEE. This CDR3 has 15 residues. Trimming at V came to 2 bases and at J to 5 bases, leaving 6 bases not matched to a gene. Incomplete CDR3 DNA: TGTGCCAGCAGCTTTTTCACAGGGGGCGTAGATACG. Protein product: CASSFFTGGVDT. The full CDR3 protein is CASSFFTGGVDTQYF. Variable domain in full (rest from reference TRBV5-6 and TRBJ2-3): DAGVTQSPTHLIKTRGQQVTLRCSPKSGHDTVSWYQQALGQGPQFIFQYYEEEERQRGNFPDRFSGHQFPNYSSELNVNALLLGDSALYLCASSFFTGGVDTQYFGPGTRLTVL.

This clone was picked up a small number of times. The covered CDR3 bases are TGCAGTGCTAGAGATCTAGACAGTTCCTACAATGAG. Translation: CSARDLDSSYNE. The CDR3, in full, reads CSARDLDSSYNEQFF. V gene TRBV20-1 combines with J gene TRBJ2-1; D might be TRBD1 (5 bases). The read falls 3 residues short of the CDR3 end, and the missing part is taken from the germline J gene. Deletions cut 0 bases from V and 1 base from J, with 10 bases between. Germline V gene sequence: CDR1 DFQATT, CDR2 SNEGSKA (reference sequence). This CDR3 spans 15 amino acids.

This clone was seen ten or more times. The read falls 3 residues short of the CDR3 end, and the missing part is taken from the germline J gene. This rearrangement joins TRBV2 to TRBJ2-5; 8 bases are a match to TRBD2. The V and J ends lost 8 bases and 5 bases, in that order; junction bases with no gene match: 7. CDR1 and CDR2 (germline): SNHLY, FYNNEI. This CDR3 region has 13 residues. The CDR3 is CASGGAGEETQYF. CDR3 bases read: TGTGCCAGCGGCGGAGCGGGAGAGGAGACC. The full variable domain, rest sourced from reference TRBV2 and TRBJ2-5, is EPEVTQTPSHQVTQMGQEVILRCVPISNHLYFYWYRQILGQKVEFLVSFYNNEISEKSEIFDDQFSVERPDGSNFTLKIRSTKLEDSAMYFCASGGAGEETQYFGPGTRLLVL.

This clone has a handful of counts. The sequenced fragment ends 3 residues before the CDR3 boundary, so the rest is inferred from the germline J gene. The J gene is TRBJ1-2, the V gene TRBV18; D unresolved. The CDR3 is made up of 15 amino acids. With 3 bases removed from V and 1 base from J, the gap between germline ends came to 12 bases. Germline V gene data show CDR1 as KGHSH and CDR2 as LQKENI. CDR3 bases read: TGTGCCAGCTCACCGTTGGCAGGTTTTAACTATGGC. Translated: CASSPLAGFNYG. The whole CDR3 sequence reads CASSPLAGFNYGYTF.

This clone has just a few counts. The observed sequence ends 3 residues before the CDR3 terminus, with the missing tail filled in from the germline J gene. This chain joins TRBV18 and TRBJ1-2; D unresolved. V lost 0 bases to trimming and J lost 3 bases, with 8 bases between them. This CDR3 region has 14 residues. The germline CDR1 and CDR2 sequences are KGHSH and LQKENI. CDR3 sequence: CASSPPSKDYGYTF. The CDR3 DNA, read in part, is TGTGCCAGCTCACCACCTTCCAAGGACTATGGC.

This clone was counted ten times or more. The read is 3 residues too short to cover the CDR3 end, so that end is filled in from the germline J gene. This sequence joins TRBV30 and TRBJ1-1; no definite D call. The V gene's germline CDR1 is GTSNPN and CDR2 SVGIG (reference sequence). The CDR3 sequence is 10 residues long. Partial CDR3 DNA: TGTGCCTGGAGTACGACAGAA. Amino acid sequence: CAWSTTE. The CDR3 in its entirety is CAWSTTEAFF.

This clone was counted ten times or more. The sequenced fragment ends 3 residues before the CDR3 boundary, so the rest is inferred from the germline J gene. V and J are TRBV11-2 and TRBJ1-1, with D tentatively TRBD1 (6 bases). The V gene lost 4 bases and the J gene lost 5 bases, with 17 bases spanning the gap. The CDR3 is made up of 15 amino acids. Germline V gene data show CDR1 as SGHAT and CDR2 as FQNNGV. The CDR3 here is CASSSSWAGVTEAFF. CDR3 DNA (partial): TGTGCCAGCAGCTCTAGCTGGGCAGGGGTGACTGAA. Full variable domain (outside the CDR3, taken from reference TRBV11-2 and TRBJ1-1): EAGVAQSPRYKIIEKRQSVAFWCNPISGHATLYWYQQILGQGPKLLIQFQNNGVVDDSQLPKDRFSAERLKGVDSTLKIQPAKLEDSAVYLCASSSSWAGVTEAFFGQGTRLTVV.

This clone is medium-sized by share. The CDR3 end lies 3 residues beyond the end of the read and is filled in from the germline J gene. The V call is TRBV18, the J call TRBJ2-3, with 10 bases that match TRBD2. Germline values: CDR1 KGHSH, CDR2 LQKENI. V lost 1 base and J lost 4; bases outside the gene matches: 5. This CDR3 region has 16 residues. The CDR3 reads CASSPQASGSSDTQYF. Incomplete CDR3 DNA: TGTGCCAGCTCACCACAGGCTAGCGGGAGCTCAGATACG.

A few counts support this clone. Read sequence stops 3 residues before the CDR3 end, and the germline J gene provides the missing end. V and J are TRBV20-1 and TRBJ1-1; D not certain. The CDR3 length is 11 residues. V lost 3 bases and J 3 bases, leaving 5 bases between the germline ends. Germline-derived CDR1 and CDR2 are DFQATT and SNEGSKA (reference sequence). The sequenced CDR3 bases are TGCAGTGCTAGGACTGACACTGAA. Protein product: CSARTDTE. The full CDR3 sequence reads CSARTDTEAFF.

On this clone itself: The read ends 3 residues shy of where the CDR3 ends; the end is completed using the germline J gene. This chain links TRBV7-2 with TRBJ1-2; tentatively, D is TRBD1 (5 bases). Trimming removed 5 bases from V and 0 bases from J, with 10 bases in between. Per the germline V gene, CDR1 is SGHTA and CDR2 is FQGNSA. This CDR3 contains 14 residues. CDR3 protein: CASSRDSANYGYTF. The DNA read from the CDR3 is TGTGCCAGCAGCCGGGACTCAGCTAACTATGGC.

In its sample, this clone was seen a few times. The CDR3 loop is CASSEGTSGYNEQFF. The sequenced CDR3 bases are TGTGCCAGCAGTGAAGGAACTAGCGGATACAATGAG. The rearrangement links TRBV6-1 to TRBJ2-1; 8 bases line up with TRBD2. The read falls 3 residues short of the CDR3 end, and the missing part is taken from the germline J gene. The trim removed 1 base at V and 4 bases at J, leaving 3 bases unmatched. This CDR3 region has 15 residues. The germline CDR1 and CDR2 sequences are MNHNS and SASEGT.

As regards this clone: The read stops 3 residues short of the end of the CDR3; the missing end is completed from the germline J gene. The chain links TRBV30 to TRBJ1-1; no reliable D call. The CDR3 runs to 11 residues. CDR1 is GTSNPN and CDR2 is SVGIG in the germline V gene (reference sequence). Trimming pared 3 bases from V and 6 bases from J, leaving 8 bases between. This chain's CDR3 is CAWRRLAEAFF. Incomplete CDR3 DNA: TGTGCCTGGAGGAGGTTGGCTGAA. Full variable domain (remainder filled in from reference TRBV30 and TRBJ1-1): SQTIHQWPATLVQPVGSPLSLECTVEGTSNPNLYWYRQAAGRGLQLLFYSVGIGQISSEVPQNLSASRPQDRQFILSSKKLLLSDSGFYLCAWRRLAEAFFGQGTRLTVV.

This clone was observed at least ten times. With the read ending 3 residues before the CDR3 end, the germline J gene is used to fill in that end. The rearrangement uses TRBV7-2 and TRBJ2-7; 10 nucleotides line up with TRBD2. J lost 4 bases, V lost 5 bases, and 8 bases had no gene match. The CDR3 spans 15 residues. The V gene's germline CDR1 is SGHTA and CDR2 FQGNSA. This chain's CDR3 is CASSTTLAGAYEQYF. The DNA read from the CDR3 is TGTGCCAGCAGCACTACCCTAGCGGGAGCGTACGAG. Based on the CDR3 plus reference TRBV7-2 and TRBJ2-7, the full variable domain is GAGVSQSPSNKVTEKGKDVELRCDPISGHTALYWYRQSLGQGLEFLIYFQGNSAPDKSGLPSDRFSAERTGGSVSTLTIQRTQQEDSAVYLCASSTTLAGAYEQYFGPGTRLTVT.

As regards this clone: The missing CDR3 end, 3 residues past where the read stops, is filled in from the germline J gene. This chain links TRBV18 with TRBJ2-2; a possible D gene is TRBD2 (6 bases). Trimming removed 8 bases at V and 2 bases at J, with 24 bases between. The CDR3 loop spans 18 amino acids. Germline CDR1 reads KGHSH; CDR2 reads LQKENI. The CDR3 loop is CASTPIPIGGANTGELFF. CDR3 DNA, as far as it was read: TGTGCCAGCACTCCTATTCCGATTGGCGGGGCTAACACCGGGGAG.

This clone was observed many times. The read finishes 3 residues shy of the CDR3 end, and the germline J gene is used to complete it. The rearrangement joins TRBV7-2 to TRBJ2-1, with a weak D call TRBD2 (7 bases). The CDR3 has 15 residues. Per the germline V gene, CDR1 is SGHTA and CDR2 is FQGNSA. V lost 1 base and J 7 bases, leaving 14 bases between the germline ends. The covered CDR3 bases are TGTGCCAGCAGCTTAGTAGGGGGGGGCCGTAATGAG. It is translated as CASSLVGGGRNE. The complete CDR3 protein is CASSLVGGGRNEQFF.

Ten or more counts support this clone. An end of the junction differs from the germline gene, which may be a read error. From the germline J gene comes the end of the CDR3, since the read stops 3 residues before it. The chain couples TRBV7-7 to TRBJ2-7, with 7 bases identical to TRBD1. Germline CDR1 reads SSHAT; CDR2 reads FNYEAQ (reference sequence). CDR3 length: 13 amino acids. The CDR3 bases that were read are TGTGCTAGCAGCTTTGGCAGGGGGTACGAG. It translates to CASSFGRGYE. The CDR3, in full, reads CASSFGRGYEQYF.

In this sample, this clone turned up many times. The read terminates 3 residues before the CDR3 end, so the remaining end is supplied by the germline J gene. The rearrangement joins TRBV29-1 to TRBJ2-5; D remains ambiguous. V lost 5 bases and J 0 bases, leaving 10 bases between the germline ends. The CDR3 loop spans 13 amino acids. Germline assignment: CDR1 SQVTM and CDR2 ANQGSEA. The CDR3 protein is CSVTQQNQETQYF. The covered CDR3 bases are TGCAGCGTTACTCAACAGAACCAAGAGACC.